What follows is one T cell receptor (beta chain) and its context. Germline loops: CDR1 SGHRS, CDR2 YFSETQ. This CDR3 is built from 16 residues. Trimming left V 1 base short and J 1 base short, with 11 bases between. The data originate from a study of blood T cells in healthy people across ages. PCR was performed a second time for roughly 6 to 12 cycles using a sample-barcoded 5' primer and a J-beta primer mix. A single record per CDR3 protein comes from TCRdb applying MiXCR to the 5' RACE reads. The data contain 1 million or so distinct CDR3 sequences, 25% of them singletons. The study isolated at least 7 million PBMCs from each sample. Per sample, no less than 6 micrograms of total RNA were extracted. These data also formed part of another study, on T cells of mothers and their children. That source adds: Each child gave approximately 3.2 million TCR beta CDR3 reads (each mother, over 9.5 million).

The TCR comes from a girl between 2 and 10 years old in good health. The rearrangement joins TRBV5-1 to TRBJ2-2; D is possibly TRBD1 or TRBD2 (6 bases each). Sequencing was carried out using blood. The CDR3 spells CASSLLGGENTGELFF. The CDR3 DNA is TGCGCCAGCAGCTTGTTGGGGGGCGAGAACACCGGGGAGCTGTTTTTT.